This TCR beta chain was recovered during a study of blood T cell repertoires in COVID-19. Study in general: Italy, Spain and the United States were the sources of the convalescent and acute COVID-19 samples. PBMCs, B-cell-depleted T cells, or T cells provided the cDNA or gDNA that made up the material.

Original handling: Nucleated cell number was recorded as an estimate derived from reference gene primer amplification. The assay was immunoSEQ multiplex PCR, and TCRdb's table has in-frame clones only and misses some. V and J calls and clone size are given by that table; D and trimming were obtained from the DNA. The repertoire holds 200,000 to 250,000 clones, with approximately 86% as singletons. This clone showed up just once. The CDR3 spans 13 residues. Germline loops: CDR1 SGHTA, CDR2 FQGNSA. V lost 6 bases and J lost 3; bases outside the gene matches: 1. V and J are TRBV7-2 and TRBJ1-5, with 8 positions matching TRBD1. Sequences were obtained from peripheral blood. The sequence was obtained from a woman in her 70s with active or convalescent COVID-19. The CDR3 DNA is TGTGCCAGCAGGGGACAGGACAATCAGCCCCAGCATTTT. Residues: CASRGQDNQPQHF.